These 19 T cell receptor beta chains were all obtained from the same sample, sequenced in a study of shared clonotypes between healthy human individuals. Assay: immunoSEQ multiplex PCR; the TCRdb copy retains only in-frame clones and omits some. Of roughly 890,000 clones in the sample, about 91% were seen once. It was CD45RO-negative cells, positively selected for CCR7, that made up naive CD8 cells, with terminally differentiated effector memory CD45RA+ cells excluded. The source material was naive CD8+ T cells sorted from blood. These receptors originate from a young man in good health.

The CDR3 region is CASTGLNYEQYF. The CDR3 nucleotides are TGTGCCAGCACGGGGCTGAACTACGAGCAGTACTTC. V usage is TRBV6-6 and J usage is TRBJ2-7; D assignment may be TRBD1 or TRBD2 (5 bases each). Between the trimmed V and J ends, which lost 7 bases and 3 bases, there was a span of 10 bases. In germline, CDR1 is MNHNY, CDR2 SVGAGI (reference sequence). The CDR3 is 12 residues long.

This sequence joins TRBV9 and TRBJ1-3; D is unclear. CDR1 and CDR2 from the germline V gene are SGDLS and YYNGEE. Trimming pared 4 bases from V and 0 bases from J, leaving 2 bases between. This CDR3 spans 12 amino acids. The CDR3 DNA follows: TGTGCCAGCAGCACCTCTGGAAACACCATATATTTT. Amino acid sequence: CASSTSGNTIYF.

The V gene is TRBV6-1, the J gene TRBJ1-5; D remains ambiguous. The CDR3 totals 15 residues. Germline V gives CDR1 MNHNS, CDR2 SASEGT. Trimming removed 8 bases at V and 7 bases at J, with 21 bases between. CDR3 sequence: CASVTRPGSGQPQHF. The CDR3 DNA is TGTGCCAGCGTCACGCGACCTGGATCAGGACAGCCCCAGCATTTT.

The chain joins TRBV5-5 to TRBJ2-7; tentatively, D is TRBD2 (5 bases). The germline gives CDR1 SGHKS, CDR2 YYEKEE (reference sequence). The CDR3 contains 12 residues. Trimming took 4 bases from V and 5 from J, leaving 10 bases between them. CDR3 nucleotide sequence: TGTGCCAGCAGCCCTGGACTGGACGAGCAGTACTTC. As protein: CASSPGLDEQYF.

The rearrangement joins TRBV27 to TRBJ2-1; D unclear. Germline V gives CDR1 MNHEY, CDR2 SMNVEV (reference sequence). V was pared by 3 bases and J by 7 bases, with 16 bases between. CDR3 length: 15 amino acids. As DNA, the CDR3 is TGTGCCAGCAGTTTTTCAAGGACGCTTACGAATGAGCAGTTCTTC. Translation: CASSFSRTLTNEQFF.

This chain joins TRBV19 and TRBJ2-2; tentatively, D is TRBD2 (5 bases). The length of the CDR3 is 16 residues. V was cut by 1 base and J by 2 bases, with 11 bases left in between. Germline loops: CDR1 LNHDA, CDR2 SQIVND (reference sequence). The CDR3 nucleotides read TGTGCCAGTAGTATAGGCGGGCTAGCCAACACCGGGGAGCTGTTTTTT. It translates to CASSIGGLANTGELFF.

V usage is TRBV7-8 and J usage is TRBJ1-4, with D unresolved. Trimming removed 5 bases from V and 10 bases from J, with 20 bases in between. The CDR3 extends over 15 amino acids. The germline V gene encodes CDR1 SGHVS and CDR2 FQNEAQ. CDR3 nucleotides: TGTGCCAGCAGCCCCACAATCGACGAACGCGGAAAACTGTTTTTT. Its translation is CASSPTIDERGKLFF.

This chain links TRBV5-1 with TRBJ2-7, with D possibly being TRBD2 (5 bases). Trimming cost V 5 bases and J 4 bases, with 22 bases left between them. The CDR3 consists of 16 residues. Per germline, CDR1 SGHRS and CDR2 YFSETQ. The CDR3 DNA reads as TGCGCCAGCAGTGACCCGGGTGGGGTCGAGGGATACGAGCAGTACTTC. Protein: CASSDPGGVEGYEQYF.

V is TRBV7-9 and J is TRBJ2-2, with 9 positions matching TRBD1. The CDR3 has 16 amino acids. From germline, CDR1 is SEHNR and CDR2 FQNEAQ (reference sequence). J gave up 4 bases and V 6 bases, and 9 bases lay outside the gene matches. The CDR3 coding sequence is TGTGCCAGCAGTTACTACAGGGGGCAGGGCACCGGGGAGCTGTTTTTT. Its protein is CASSYYRGQGTGELFF.

CDR3 in amino acids: CASSLVRGSSGNTIYF. In DNA, the CDR3 is TGTGCCAGCAGCTTAGTTAGGGGATCGAGCGGAAACACCATATATTTT. This chain connects TRBV13 to TRBJ1-3; possibly TRBD1 for D (5 bases). The CDR3 has 16 residues. V lost 1 base and J 4 bases, leaving 14 bases between the germline ends. In germline, CDR1 is PRHDT, CDR2 FYEKMQ (reference sequence).

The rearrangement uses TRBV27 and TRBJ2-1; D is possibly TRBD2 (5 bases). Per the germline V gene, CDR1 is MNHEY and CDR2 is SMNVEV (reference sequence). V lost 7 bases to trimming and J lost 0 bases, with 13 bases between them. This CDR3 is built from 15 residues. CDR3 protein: CASTLSVSSYNEQFF. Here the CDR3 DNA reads TGTGCCAGCACCCTTAGCGTGAGCTCCTACAATGAGCAGTTCTTC.

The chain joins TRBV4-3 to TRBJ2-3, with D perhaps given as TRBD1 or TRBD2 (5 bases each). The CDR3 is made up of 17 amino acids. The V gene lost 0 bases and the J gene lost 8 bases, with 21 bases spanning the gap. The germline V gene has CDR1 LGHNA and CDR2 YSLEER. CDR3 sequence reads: CASSQDPGRGLVGTQYF. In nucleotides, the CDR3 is TGCGCCAGCAGCCAAGATCCAGGGAGAGGTCTGGTGGGTACGCAGTATTTT.

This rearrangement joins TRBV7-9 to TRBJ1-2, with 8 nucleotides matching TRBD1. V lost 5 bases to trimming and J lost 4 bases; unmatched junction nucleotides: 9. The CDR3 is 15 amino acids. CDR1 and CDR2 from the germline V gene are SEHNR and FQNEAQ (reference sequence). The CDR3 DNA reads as TGTGCCAGCAGCCATCCAGCAGGGACAGGCTATGGCTACACCTTC. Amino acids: CASSHPAGTGYGYTF.

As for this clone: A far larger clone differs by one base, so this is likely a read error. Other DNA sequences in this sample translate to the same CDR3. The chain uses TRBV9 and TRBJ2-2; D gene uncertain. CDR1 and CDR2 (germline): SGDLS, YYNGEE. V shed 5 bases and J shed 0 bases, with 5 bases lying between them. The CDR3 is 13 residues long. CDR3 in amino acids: CASSAPNTGELFF. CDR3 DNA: TGTGCCAGCAGTGCCCCGAACACCGGGGAGCTGTTTTTT.

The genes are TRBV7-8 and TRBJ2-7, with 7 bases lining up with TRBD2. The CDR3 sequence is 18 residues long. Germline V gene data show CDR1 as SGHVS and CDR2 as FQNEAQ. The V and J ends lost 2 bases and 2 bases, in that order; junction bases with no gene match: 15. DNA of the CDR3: TGTGCCAGCAGCTTATTTTTGGCGGGAGTTATGGGTACCTACGAGCAGTACTTC. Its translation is CASSLFLAGVMGTYEQYF.

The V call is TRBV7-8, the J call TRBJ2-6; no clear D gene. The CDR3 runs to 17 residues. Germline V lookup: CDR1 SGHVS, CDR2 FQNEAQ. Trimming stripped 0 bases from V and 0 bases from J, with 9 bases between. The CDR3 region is CASSLAARGSGANVLTF. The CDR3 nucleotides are TGTGCCAGCAGCTTAGCGGCACGAGGCTCTGGGGCCAACGTCCTGACTTTC.

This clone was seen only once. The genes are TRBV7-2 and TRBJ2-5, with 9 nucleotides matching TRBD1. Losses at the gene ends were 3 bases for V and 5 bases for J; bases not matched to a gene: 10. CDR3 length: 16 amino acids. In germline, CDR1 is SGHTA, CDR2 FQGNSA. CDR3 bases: TGTGCCAGCAGCTTCGTAACAGGGGGCATCAAGGAGACCCAGTACTTC. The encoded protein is CASSFVTGGIKETQYF. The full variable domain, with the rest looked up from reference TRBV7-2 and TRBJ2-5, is GAGVSQSPSNKVTEKGKDVELRCDPISGHTALYWYRQSLGQGLEFLIYFQGNSAPDKSGLPSDRFSAERTGGSVSTLTIQRTQQEDSAVYLCASSFVTGGIKETQYFGPGTRLLVL.

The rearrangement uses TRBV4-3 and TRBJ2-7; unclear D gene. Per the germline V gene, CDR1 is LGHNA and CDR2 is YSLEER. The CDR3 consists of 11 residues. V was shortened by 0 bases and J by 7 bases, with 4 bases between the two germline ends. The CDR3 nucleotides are TGCGCCAGCAGCCAAGATAGAGAGCAGTACTTC. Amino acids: CASSQDREQYF.

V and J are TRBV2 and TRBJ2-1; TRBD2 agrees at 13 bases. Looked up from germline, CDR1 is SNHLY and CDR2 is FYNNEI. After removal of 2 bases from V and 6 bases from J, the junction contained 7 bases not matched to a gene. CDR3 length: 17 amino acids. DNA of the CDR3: TGTGCCAGCAGTGAATTTCCAGGGACTAGCGGGACCAATGAGCAGTTCTTC. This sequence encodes CASSEFPGTSGTNEQFF.